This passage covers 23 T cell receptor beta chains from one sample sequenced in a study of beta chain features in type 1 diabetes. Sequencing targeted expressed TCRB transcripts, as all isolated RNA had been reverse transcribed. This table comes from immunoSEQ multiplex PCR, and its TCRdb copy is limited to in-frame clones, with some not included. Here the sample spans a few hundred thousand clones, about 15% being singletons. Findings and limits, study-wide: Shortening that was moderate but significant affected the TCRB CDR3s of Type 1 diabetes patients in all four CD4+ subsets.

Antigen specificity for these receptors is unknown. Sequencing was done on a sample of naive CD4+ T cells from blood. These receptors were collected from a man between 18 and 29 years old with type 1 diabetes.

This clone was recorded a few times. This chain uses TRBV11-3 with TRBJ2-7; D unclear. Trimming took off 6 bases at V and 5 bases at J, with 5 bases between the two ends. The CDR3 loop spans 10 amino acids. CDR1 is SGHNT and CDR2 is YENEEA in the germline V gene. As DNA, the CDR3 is TGTGCCAGCAGACATCACGAGCAGTACTTC. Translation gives CASRHHEQYF.

This CDR3 reads CASSWGTGRIPANEKLFF. DNA of the CDR3: TGTGCCAGCAGCTGGGGGACAGGGCGGATCCCGGCTAATGAAAAACTGTTTTTT. The chain combines TRBV11-2 with TRBJ1-4, with 9 bases identical to TRBD1. This CDR3 region has 18 residues. Germline V lookup: CDR1 SGHAT, CDR2 FQNNGV. The V gene end was trimmed by 4 bases and the J gene end by 3 bases; junction bases not matched to a gene: 12.

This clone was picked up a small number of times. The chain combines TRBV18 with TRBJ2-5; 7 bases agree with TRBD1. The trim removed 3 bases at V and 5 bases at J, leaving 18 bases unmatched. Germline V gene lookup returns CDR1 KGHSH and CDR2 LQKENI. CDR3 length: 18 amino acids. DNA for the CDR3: TGTGCCAGCTCACCCCGACAGGGATTGATTGAGGGGTTGGAGACCCAGTACTTC. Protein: CASSPRQGLIEGLETQYF.

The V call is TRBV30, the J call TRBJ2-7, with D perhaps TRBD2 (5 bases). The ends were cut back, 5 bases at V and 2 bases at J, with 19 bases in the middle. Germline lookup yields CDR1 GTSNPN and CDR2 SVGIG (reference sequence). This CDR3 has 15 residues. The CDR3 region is CAWCPPRGQTYEQYF. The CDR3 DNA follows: TGTGCCTGGTGCCCCCCAAGAGGGCAGACCTACGAGCAGTACTTC.

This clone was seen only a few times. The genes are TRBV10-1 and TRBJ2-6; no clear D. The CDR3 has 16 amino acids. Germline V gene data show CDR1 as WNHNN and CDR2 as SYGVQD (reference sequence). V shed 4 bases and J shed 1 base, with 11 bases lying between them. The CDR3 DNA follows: TGCGCCAGCAGTGCAGGCCGAAAGTCTGGGGCCAACGTCCTGACTTTC. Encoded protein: CASSAGRKSGANVLTF.

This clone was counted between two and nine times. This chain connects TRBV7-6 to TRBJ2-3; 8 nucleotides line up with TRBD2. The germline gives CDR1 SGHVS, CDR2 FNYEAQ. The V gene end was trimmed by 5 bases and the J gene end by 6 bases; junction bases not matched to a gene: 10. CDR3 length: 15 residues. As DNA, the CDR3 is TGTGCCAGCAGCCTAGGCGGGGGGTACGGGGATACGCAGTATTTT. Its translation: CASSLGGGYGDTQYF.

CDR3 nucleotide sequence: TGCAGCGTTGCTTTTGGCATATTGAACACTGAAGCTTTCTTT. It specifies CSVAFGILNTEAFF. The chain has TRBV29-1 and TRBJ1-1; no firm D call. Looked up from germline, CDR1 is SQVTM and CDR2 is ANQGSEA. The CDR3 is made up of 14 amino acids. V lost 4 bases to trimming and J lost 0 bases, with 12 bases between them.

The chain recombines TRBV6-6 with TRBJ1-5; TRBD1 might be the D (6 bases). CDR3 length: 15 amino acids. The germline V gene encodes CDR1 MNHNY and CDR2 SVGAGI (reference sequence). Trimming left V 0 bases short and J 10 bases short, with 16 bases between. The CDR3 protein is CASSYSHRAILPQHF. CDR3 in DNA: TGTGCCAGCAGTTACTCGCACAGGGCAATTCTCCCCCAGCATTTT.

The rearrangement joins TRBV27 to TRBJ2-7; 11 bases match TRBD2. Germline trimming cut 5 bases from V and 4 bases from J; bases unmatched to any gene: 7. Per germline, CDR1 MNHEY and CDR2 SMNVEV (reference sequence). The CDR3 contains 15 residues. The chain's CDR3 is CASSTRLAGMYEQYF. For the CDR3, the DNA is TGTGCCAGCAGTACCCGACTAGCGGGGATGTACGAGCAGTACTTC.

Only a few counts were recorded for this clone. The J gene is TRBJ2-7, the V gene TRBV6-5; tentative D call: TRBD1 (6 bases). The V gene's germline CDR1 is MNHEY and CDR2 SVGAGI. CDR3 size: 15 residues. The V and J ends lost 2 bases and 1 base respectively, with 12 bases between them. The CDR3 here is CASSYAAQGSYEQYF. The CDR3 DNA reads TGTGCCAGCAGTTACGCGGCCCAGGGGTCCTACGAGCAGTACTTC.

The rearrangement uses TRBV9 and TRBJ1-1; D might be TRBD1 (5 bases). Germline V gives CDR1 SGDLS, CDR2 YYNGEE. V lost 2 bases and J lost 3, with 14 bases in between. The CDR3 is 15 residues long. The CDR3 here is CASSVGRGRDTEAFF. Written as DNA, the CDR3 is TGTGCCAGCAGCGTGGGGCGGGGACGGGACACTGAAGCTTTCTTT. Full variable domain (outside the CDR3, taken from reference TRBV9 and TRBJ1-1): DSGVTQTPKHLITATGQRVTLRCSPRSGDLSVYWYQQSLDQGLQFLIQYYNGEERAKGNILERFSAQQFPDLHSELNLSSLELGDSALYFCASSVGRGRDTEAFFGQGTRLTVV.

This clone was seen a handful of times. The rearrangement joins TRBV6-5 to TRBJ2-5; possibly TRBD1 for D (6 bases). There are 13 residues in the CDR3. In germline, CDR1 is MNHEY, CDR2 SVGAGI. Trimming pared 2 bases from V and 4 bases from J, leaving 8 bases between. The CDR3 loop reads CASSYPGVETQYF. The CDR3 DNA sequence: TGTGCCAGCAGTTACCCAGGGGTAGAGACCCAGTACTTC.

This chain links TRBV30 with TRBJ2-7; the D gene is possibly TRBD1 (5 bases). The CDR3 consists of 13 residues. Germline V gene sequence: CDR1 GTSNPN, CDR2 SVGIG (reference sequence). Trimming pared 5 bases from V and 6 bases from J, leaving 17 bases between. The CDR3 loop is CAWLRAGSSEQYF. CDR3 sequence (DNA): TGTGCCTGGCTTCGGGCAGGGTCGAGCGAGCAGTACTTC.

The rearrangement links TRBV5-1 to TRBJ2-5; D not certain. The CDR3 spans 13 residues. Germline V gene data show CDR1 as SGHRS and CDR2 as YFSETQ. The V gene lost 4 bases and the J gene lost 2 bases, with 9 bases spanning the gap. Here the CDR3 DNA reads TGCGCCAGCAGCCTTTGGAGACAAGAGACCCAGTACTTC. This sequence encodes CASSLWRQETQYF.

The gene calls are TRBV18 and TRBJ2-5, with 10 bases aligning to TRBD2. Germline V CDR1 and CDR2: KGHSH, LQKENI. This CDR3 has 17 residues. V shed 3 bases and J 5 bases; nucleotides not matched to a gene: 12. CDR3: CASSPTRASGSRETQYF. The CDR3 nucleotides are TGTGCCAGCTCACCGACCCGGGCTAGCGGGAGTAGGGAGACCCAGTACTTC. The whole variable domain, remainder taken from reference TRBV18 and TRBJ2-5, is NAGVMQNPRHLVRRRGQEARLRCSPMKGHSHVYWYRQLPEEGLKFMVYLQKENIIDESGMPKERFSAEFPKEGPSILRIQQVVRGDSAAYFCASSPTRASGSRETQYFGPGTRLLVL.

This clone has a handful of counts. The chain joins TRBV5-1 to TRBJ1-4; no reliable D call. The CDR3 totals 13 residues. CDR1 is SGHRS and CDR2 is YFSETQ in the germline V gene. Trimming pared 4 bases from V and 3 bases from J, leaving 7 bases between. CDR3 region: CASSLRSNEKLFF. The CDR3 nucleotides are TGCGCCAGCAGCCTTCGTTCTAATGAAAAACTGTTTTTT. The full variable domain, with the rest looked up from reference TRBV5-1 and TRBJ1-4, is KAGVTQTPRYLIKTRGQQVTLSCSPISGHRSVSWYQQTPGQGLQFLFEYFSETQRNKGNFPGRFSGRQFSNSRSEMNVSTLELGDSALYLCASSLRSNEKLFFGSGTQLSVL.

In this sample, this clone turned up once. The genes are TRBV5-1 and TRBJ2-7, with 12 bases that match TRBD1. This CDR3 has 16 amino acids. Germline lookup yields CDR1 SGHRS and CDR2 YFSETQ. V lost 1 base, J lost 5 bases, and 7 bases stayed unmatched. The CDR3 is CASSLSRDRGRNEQYF. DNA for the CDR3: TGCGCCAGCAGCTTGTCGCGGGACAGGGGGCGGAACGAGCAGTACTTC.

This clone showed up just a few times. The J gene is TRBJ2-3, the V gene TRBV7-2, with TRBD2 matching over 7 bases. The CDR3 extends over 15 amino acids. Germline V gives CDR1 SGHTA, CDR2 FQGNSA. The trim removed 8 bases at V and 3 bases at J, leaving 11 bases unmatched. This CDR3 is CASQKAGLRTDTQYF. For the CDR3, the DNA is TGTGCCAGCCAAAAAGCGGGGCTGAGAACAGATACGCAGTATTTT. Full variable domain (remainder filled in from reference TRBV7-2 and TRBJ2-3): GAGVSQSPSNKVTEKGKDVELRCDPISGHTALYWYRQSLGQGLEFLIYFQGNSAPDKSGLPSDRFSAERTGGSVSTLTIQRTQQEDSAVYLCASQKAGLRTDTQYFGPGTRLTVL.

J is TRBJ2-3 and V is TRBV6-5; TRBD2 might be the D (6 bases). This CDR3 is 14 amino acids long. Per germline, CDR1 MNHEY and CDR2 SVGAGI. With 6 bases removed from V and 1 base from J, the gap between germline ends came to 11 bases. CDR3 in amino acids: CASRERARTDTQYF. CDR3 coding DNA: TGTGCCAGCAGGGAGCGGGCCCGCACAGATACGCAGTATTTT.

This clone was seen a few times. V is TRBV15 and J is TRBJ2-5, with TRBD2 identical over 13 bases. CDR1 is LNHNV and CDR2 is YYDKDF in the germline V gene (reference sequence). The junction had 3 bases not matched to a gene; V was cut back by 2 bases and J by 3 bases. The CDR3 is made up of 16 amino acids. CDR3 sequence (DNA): TGTGCCACCAGCAGACTCGGGACTAGCGGGAAAGAGACCCAGTACTTC. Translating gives CATSRLGTSGKETQYF.

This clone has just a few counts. CDR3 DNA sequence: TGTGCCAGCAGCCGGACGAGACAGGGGGCGTTCGGCACTGAAGCTTTCTTT. This codes for CASSRTRQGAFGTEAFF. The rearrangement links TRBV4-2 to TRBJ1-1, with 10 bases fitting TRBD1. Germline values: CDR1 LGHNA, CDR2 YNFKEQ. The CDR3 length is 17 residues. J was trimmed by 4 bases and V by 4 bases; bases with no gene match: 12.

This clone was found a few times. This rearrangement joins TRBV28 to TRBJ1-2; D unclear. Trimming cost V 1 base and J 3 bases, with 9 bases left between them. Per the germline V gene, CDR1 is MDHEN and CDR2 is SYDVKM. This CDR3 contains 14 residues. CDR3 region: CASSLSNRYYGYTF. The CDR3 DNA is TGTGCCAGCAGTTTATCAAACAGATACTATGGCTACACCTTC.

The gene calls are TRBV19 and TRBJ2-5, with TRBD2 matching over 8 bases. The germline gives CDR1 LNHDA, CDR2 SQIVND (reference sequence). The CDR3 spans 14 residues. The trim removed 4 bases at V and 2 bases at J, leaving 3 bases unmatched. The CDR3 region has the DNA TGTGCCAGTAGTAAAACTAGCGGACAAGAGACCCAGTACTTC. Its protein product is CASSKTSGQETQYF.